The clone carrying this T cell receptor (beta chain) was detected only a few times. Recruitment covered about two dozen US areas and drew participants whose ages spanned roughly 18 to 100 years. Assignment of participants to cohorts was predicated upon participant-reported clinical history. The source of the sample is a study of blood T cell repertoires in COVID-19. Overall study: Sources were T cells, B-cell-depleted T cells, or PBMCs; the material itself was cDNA or gDNA.

This CDR3 region has 17 residues. V was clipped by 3 bases and J by 5 bases; unmatched bases: 15. Germline V gene data show CDR1 as KGHSH and CDR2 as LQKENI. Libraries were prepared by immunoSEQ multiplex PCR; TCRdb keeps only in-frame clonotypes and omits some of them. The sample carries fewer than 400,000 clones, around 92% recorded once. The chain couples TRBV18 to TRBJ1-1, with TRBD1 matching 7 bases. Source material: PBMCs or T cells enriched from blood (not recorded which). The receptor was isolated from a woman under 40 who had recovered from COVID-19. The CDR3 region has the DNA TGTGCCAGCTCACCCCTACCTAAGACAGGGCCGAGGACTGAAGCTTTCTTT. Encoded protein: CASSPLPKTGPRTEAFF. Full variable domain (missing parts from reference TRBV18 and TRBJ1-1): NAGVMQNPRHLVRRRGQEARLRCSPMKGHSHVYWYRQLPEEGLKFMVYLQKENIIDESGMPKERFSAEFPKEGPSILRIQQVVRGDSAAYFCASSPLPKTGPRTEAFFGQGTRLTVV.